The next 25 T cell receptor beta chains were all read from a single sample in a study of blood T cell repertoires in COVID-19. Measured with immunoSEQ multiplex PCR; TCRdb has only the in-frame clones, and not every one. The sample includes roughly 260,000 clones, roughly 90% of them seen just once. Sequencing used PBMCs or T cells enriched from blood (not recorded which). The receptors derive from a woman aged 25-40 years with acute COVID-19.

The chain combines TRBV27 with TRBJ1-5; TRBD1 might be the D (6 bases). The CDR3 has 13 amino acids. Germline CDR1 reads MNHEY; CDR2 reads SMNVEV (reference sequence). Trimming shortened V by 11 bases and J by 4 bases, and 15 bases separated the two germline ends. CDR3 DNA sequence: TGTGCCCTCTCCAAAAGGGGGAATCAGCCCCAGCATTTT. As protein: CALSKRGNQPQHF.

The V gene is TRBV19, the J gene TRBJ1-6; a possible D gene is TRBD1 (5 bases). V lost 4 bases and J 7 bases, leaving 8 bases between the germline ends. The length of the CDR3 is 13 residues. CDR1 is LNHDA and CDR2 is SQIVND in the germline V gene (reference sequence). The CDR3 DNA follows: TGTGCCAGTAGTACCAGGGAAAATTCACCCCTCCACTTT. Residues: CASSTRENSPLHF.

The chain recombines TRBV7-2 with TRBJ2-5; D might be TRBD1 (6 bases). The CDR3 covers 14 residues. The V end lost 0 bases, the J end lost 2 bases, and 7 bases lay between the germline ends. Germline V gene data show CDR1 as SGHTA and CDR2 as FQGNSA. The CDR3 nucleotides are TGTGCCAGCAGCTTAGCACAGGGACAAGAGACCCAGTACTTC. This encodes CASSLAQGQETQYF. Drawing the rest from reference TRBV7-2 and TRBJ2-5, the complete variable domain is GAGVSQSPSNKVTEKGKDVELRCDPISGHTALYWYRQSLGQGLEFLIYFQGNSAPDKSGLPSDRFSAERTGGSVSTLTIQRTQQEDSAVYLCASSLAQGQETQYFGPGTRLLVL.

V usage is TRBV15 and J usage is TRBJ2-2, with 8 bases that match TRBD1. Per germline, CDR1 LNHNV and CDR2 YYDKDF (reference sequence). This CDR3 comprises 12 residues. V gave up 3 bases and J gave up 13 bases; unmatched junction bases: 4. The CDR3 spells CATSRRDRMLFF. Here the CDR3 DNA reads TGTGCCACCAGCAGGCGGGACAGGATGCTGTTTTTT.

This chain joins TRBV6-5 and TRBJ1-6, with D possibly being TRBD1 (5 bases). The germline V and J ends were trimmed by 0 bases and 7 bases, with 7 bases remaining between them. Looked up from germline, CDR1 is MNHEY and CDR2 is SVGAGI. CDR3 length equals 14 residues. The CDR3 is CASSYSRQNSPLHF. The CDR3 DNA sequence: TGTGCCAGCAGTTACTCGAGACAGAATTCACCCCTCCACTTT.

The chain joins TRBV11-3 to TRBJ2-1; 7 nucleotides match TRBD1. The CDR3 length is 14 residues. The trim removed 5 bases at V and 7 bases at J, leaving 8 bases unmatched. CDR1 is SGHNT and CDR2 is YENEEA in the germline V gene. DNA of the CDR3: TGTGCCAGCAGCGAAACCACGACAGGGAATGAGCAGTTCTTC. This translates into CASSETTTGNEQFF.

The V gene is TRBV12-5, the J gene TRBJ2-1; no clear D. The germline CDR1 and CDR2 sequences are LGHNT and FRNRAP. V was cut by 4 bases and J by 8 bases, with 9 bases left in between. CDR3 length equals 12 residues. The chain's CDR3 is CASGSPPDEQFF. CDR3 nucleotide sequence: TGTGCTAGTGGTTCCCCTCCGGATGAGCAGTTCTTC.

The V and J genes are TRBV4-3 and TRBJ2-1; tentatively, D is TRBD1 (6 bases). This CDR3 spans 15 amino acids. V lost 0 bases and J lost 6, with 12 bases in between. Germline V CDR1 and CDR2: LGHNA, YSLEER. The CDR3 DNA reads TGCGCCAGCAGCCAAGATACAGGGATCGGCAATGAGCAGTTCTTC. This encodes CASSQDTGIGNEQFF.

This clone was seen just once. The chain couples TRBV25-1 to TRBJ2-1; D possibly corresponds to TRBD2 (6 bases). Trimming took off 5 bases at V and 5 bases at J, with 10 bases between the two ends. The CDR3 consists of 13 residues. From germline, CDR1 is MGHDK and CDR2 SYGVNS. The DNA of the CDR3 is TGTGCCAGCAGTAGGGGCGGGGACAATGAGCAGTTCTTC. Its protein product is CASSRGGDNEQFF.

This chain connects TRBV7-2 to TRBJ1-1; 7 nucleotides align to TRBD1. The J segment lost 1 base and the V segment lost 1 base, leaving 3 bases of the junction unmatched. This CDR3 has 15 residues. CDR1 is SGHTA and CDR2 is FQGNSA in the germline V gene. CDR3 nucleotides: TGTGCCAGCAGCTTAGTAGGGGGCGCGAACACTGAAGCTTTCTTT. Translated: CASSLVGGANTEAFF. Drawing the rest from reference TRBV7-2 and TRBJ1-1, the complete variable domain is GAGVSQSPSNKVTEKGKDVELRCDPISGHTALYWYRQSLGQGLEFLIYFQGNSAPDKSGLPSDRFSAERTGGSVSTLTIQRTQQEDSAVYLCASSLVGGANTEAFFGQGTRLTVV.

This chain connects TRBV5-1 to TRBJ2-7; 9 bases align to TRBD1. This CDR3 contains 16 residues. The germline CDR1 and CDR2 sequences are SGHRS and YFSETQ. V shed 0 bases, J shed 0 bases, and the junction held 4 bases outside the gene matches. The chain's CDR3 is CASSLARDRASYEQYF. Here the CDR3 DNA reads TGCGCCAGCAGCTTGGCCCGGGACAGGGCCTCCTACGAGCAGTACTTC.

The chain couples TRBV6-5 to TRBJ1-4, with 10 bases identical to TRBD1. The germline gives CDR1 MNHEY, CDR2 SVGAGI. V was clipped by 6 bases and J by 8 bases; unmatched bases: 0. CDR3 length: 12 residues. Here the CDR3 DNA reads TGTGCCAGCAGGGGACAGGGGGAAAAACTGTTTTTT. Translating it yields CASRGQGEKLFF.

The CDR3 spells CASRTGGIQPQHF. For the CDR3, the DNA is TGTGCCAGCAGAACAGGGGGCATTCAGCCCCAGCATTTT. The rearrangement uses TRBV28 and TRBJ1-5, with 9 bases that match TRBD1. From germline, CDR1 is MDHEN and CDR2 SYDVKM. The trim removed 6 bases at V and 6 bases at J, leaving 3 bases unmatched. The CDR3 is 13 amino acids.

The chain is built from TRBV10-3 and TRBJ2-7, with 7 positions matching TRBD1. The CDR3 consists of 13 residues. Germline-derived CDR1 and CDR2 are ENHRY and SYGVKD. The J segment lost 3 bases and the V segment lost 6 bases, leaving 5 bases of the junction unmatched. CDR3 in DNA: TGTGCCATCAGCCTCGGGACAGACTACGAGCAGTACTTC. Translating it yields CAISLGTDYEQYF.

The V and J genes are TRBV5-1 and TRBJ1-2; tentatively, D is TRBD1 (6 bases). CDR3 size: 14 residues. The germline V gene encodes CDR1 SGHRS and CDR2 YFSETQ. V was pared by 5 bases and J by 4 bases, with 15 bases between. CDR3 nucleotides: TGCGCCAGCAGTCTGGACAGTGATGGCTATGGCTACACCTTC. Protein product: CASSLDSDGYGYTF.

The rearrangement uses TRBV19 and TRBJ2-3; TRBD1 aligns across 7 bases. Trimming at V came to 6 bases and at J to 4 bases, leaving 7 bases not matched to a gene. Germline CDR1 is LNHDA and CDR2 is SQIVND (reference sequence). There are 14 residues in the CDR3. The DNA of the CDR3 is TGTGCCAGTAGCACCACAGGGGTTCCAGATACGCAGTATTTT. Translating gives CASSTTGVPDTQYF.

The chain couples TRBV6-5 to TRBJ1-2, with D possibly matching TRBD1 (5 bases). This CDR3 comprises 16 residues. Germline loops: CDR1 MNHEY, CDR2 SVGAGI. Trimming pared 0 bases from V and 3 bases from J, leaving 14 bases between. Written as DNA, the CDR3 is TGTGCCAGCAGTTACTCGAAGACAGATTCCCACTATGGCTACACCTTC. Translating it yields CASSYSKTDSHYGYTF.

The chain employs TRBV7-8 and TRBJ1-5, with a weak D call TRBD1 (5 bases). The CDR3 has 15 amino acids. Looked up from germline, CDR1 is SGHVS and CDR2 is FQNEAQ. Trimming took 4 bases from V and 0 from J, leaving 10 bases between them. The CDR3 sequence: CASSSSGNSNQPQHF. The CDR3 nucleotides are TGTGCCAGCAGCTCCTCAGGGAATAGCAATCAGCCCCAGCATTTT.

The chain is built from TRBV7-2 and TRBJ2-1; 10 bases map to TRBD1. This CDR3 is 16 amino acids long. Germline lookup yields CDR1 SGHTA and CDR2 FQGNSA. V lost 5 bases to trimming and J lost 4 bases; unmatched junction nucleotides: 8. The CDR3 nucleotides read TGTGCCAGCAGCAAAACGCCGGGACAGGGGTACAATGAGCAGTTCTTC. Translating gives CASSKTPGQGYNEQFF. The full variable domain, completed using reference TRBV7-2 and TRBJ2-1, is GAGVSQSPSNKVTEKGKDVELRCDPISGHTALYWYRQSLGQGLEFLIYFQGNSAPDKSGLPSDRFSAERTGGSVSTLTIQRTQQEDSAVYLCASSKTPGQGYNEQFFGPGTRLTVL.

The sample holds one count of this clone. CDR3 residues: CASSQDRERYGYTF. Here the CDR3 DNA reads TGTGCCAGCAGCCAGGACAGGGAACGCTATGGCTACACCTTC. The chain has TRBV4-2 and TRBJ1-2, with 8 bases identical to TRBD1. With V trimmed by 3 bases and J by 4 bases, 4 bases remained unmatched. The CDR3 spans 14 residues. Germline V gene lookup returns CDR1 LGHNA and CDR2 YNFKEQ.

This chain uses TRBV5-4 with TRBJ1-6; no reliable D call. The CDR3 covers 12 residues. Germline assignment: CDR1 SGHNT and CDR2 YYREEE (reference sequence). V was cut by 4 bases and J by 12 bases, with 11 bases left in between. The CDR3 loop is CASSLPGVPLHF. CDR3 nucleotides: TGTGCCAGCAGCCTGCCCGGGGTACCCCTCCACTTT.

This clone occurred a few times. V is TRBV7-9 and J is TRBJ1-2; the match to TRBD1 covers 7 bases. The CDR3 contains 17 residues. Germline V gene sequence: CDR1 SEHNR, CDR2 FQNEAQ (reference sequence). V lost 5 bases, J lost 3 bases, and 15 bases stayed unmatched. The CDR3 region is CASSPWDGSGQYYGYTF. The CDR3 DNA reads TGTGCCAGCAGCCCCTGGGACGGCTCGGGACAGTACTATGGCTACACCTTC.

This clone was detected only once. DNA of the CDR3: TGTGCCAGCAGACCCGGACAGGGGATTGTGAACACTGAAGCTTTCTTT. It yields the protein CASRPGQGIVNTEAFF. This sequence joins TRBV5-6 and TRBJ1-1, with 9 nucleotides matching TRBD1. With V trimmed by 5 bases and J by 0 bases, 8 bases remained unmatched. The CDR3 runs 16 residues. Germline assignment: CDR1 SGHDT and CDR2 YYEEEE. Full variable domain (remainder filled in from reference TRBV5-6 and TRBJ1-1): DAGVTQSPTHLIKTRGQQVTLRCSPKSGHDTVSWYQQALGQGPQFIFQYYEEEERQRGNFPDRFSGHQFPNYSSELNVNALLLGDSALYLCASRPGQGIVNTEAFFGQGTRLTVV.

Note on this clone: A read error may account for a junction end that differs from germline. The chain employs TRBV7-7 and TRBJ2-2; 8 bases match TRBD2. Germline CDR1 reads SSHAT; CDR2 reads FNYEAQ (reference sequence). This CDR3 is built from 16 residues. The CDR3 loop is CASSRGTRWPSGELFF. The CDR3, as DNA: TGTGCTAGCAGCCGCGGGACTAGGTGGCCGTCCGGGGAGCTGTTTTTT.

This clone was seen once. This sequence joins TRBV6-2 or TRBV6-3 and TRBJ1-2; D remains unclear. The V end lost 2 bases, the J end lost 2 bases, and 12 bases lay between the germline ends. The CDR3 runs to 15 residues. The germline CDR1 and CDR2 sequences are MNHEY and SVGEGT. Written as DNA, the CDR3 is TGTGCCAGCAGTTACAGAGGAAGAGAAAACTATGGCTACACCTTC. It specifies CASSYRGRENYGYTF.